The 4 T cell receptor beta chains given below trace back to one sample, sequenced in a study of CD8+CD57+ T cells in acquired aplastic anemia. The template used for profiling TCR beta VDJ and CDR3 was genomic DNA. TCRdb reprocessed the reads with MiXCR, giving one entry per CDR3 protein. The sample comprises 35,000 to 40,000 distinct CDR3 sequences, about 77% of which are singletons, and roughly 20% rests with the top ten. Sequences were obtained from sorted CD4+, CD8+, or CD8+CD57+ T cells (not recorded which) from PBMCs. All receptors derive from a human donor in good health, serving as a control.

This clonotype was recorded once. The chain is built from TRBV7-2 and TRBJ1-1; D call uncertain. Trimming pared 3 bases from V and 7 bases from J, leaving 6 bases between. In germline, CDR1 is SGHTA, CDR2 FQGNSA. CDR3 length: 11 residues. The CDR3 protein is CASSFDGEAFF. DNA for the CDR3: TGTGCCAGCAGCTTCGACGGTGAAGCTTTCTTT.

This clonotype was observed once. CDR3 amino acids: CASYAAGTDSYEQYF. DNA of the CDR3: TGCGCCAGCTACGCAGCCGGGACAGACTCCTACGAGCAGTACTTC. The V call is TRBV10-2, the J call TRBJ2-7, with 7 bases fitting TRBD1. CDR1 and CDR2 from the germline V gene are WSHSY and SAAADI. There are 15 residues in the CDR3. V lost 8 bases and J lost 0; bases outside the gene matches: 10.

This clonotype was seen only a few times. The chain employs TRBV29-1 and TRBJ2-6; the D gene is possibly TRBD1 (6 bases). This CDR3 spans 14 amino acids. Germline CDR1 SQVTM, CDR2 ANQGSEA. The V end was cut by 7 bases, the J end by 0 bases, with 10 bases between. This CDR3 is CSATGHSGANVLTF. In DNA, the CDR3 is TGCAGCGCGACAGGACACTCTGGGGCCAACGTCCTGACTTTC. Full variable domain (missing parts from reference TRBV29-1 and TRBJ2-6): SAVISQKPSRDICQRGTSLTIQCQVDSQVTMMFWYRQQPGQSLTLIATANQGSEATYESGFVIDKFPISRPNLTFSTLTVSNMSPEDSSIYLCSATGHSGANVLTFGAGSRLTVL.

The CDR3 reads CASTPTSGREVTDTQYF. CDR3 DNA: TGTGCCAGCACCCCCACGTCAGGGAGGGAGGTCACAGATACGCAGTATTTT. This sequence joins TRBV9 and TRBJ2-3; the match to TRBD2 covers 7 bases. This CDR3 contains 17 residues. J lost 2 bases, V lost 6 bases, and 15 bases had no gene match. The germline V gene encodes CDR1 SGDLS and CDR2 YYNGEE.